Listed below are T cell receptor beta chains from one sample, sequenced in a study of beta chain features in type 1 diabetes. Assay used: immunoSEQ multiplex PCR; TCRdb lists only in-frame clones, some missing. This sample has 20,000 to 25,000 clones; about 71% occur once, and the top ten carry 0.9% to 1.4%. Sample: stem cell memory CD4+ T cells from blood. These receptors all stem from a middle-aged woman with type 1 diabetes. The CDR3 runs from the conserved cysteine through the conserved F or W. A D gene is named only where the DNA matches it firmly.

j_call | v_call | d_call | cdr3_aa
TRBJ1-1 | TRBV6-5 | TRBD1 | CASSYSSGGDTEAFF
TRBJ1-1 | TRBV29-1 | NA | CSVEDLRTMNTEAFF
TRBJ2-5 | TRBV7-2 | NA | CASRSSGQETQYF
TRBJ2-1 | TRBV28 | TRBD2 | CASRWAGGSYNEQFF
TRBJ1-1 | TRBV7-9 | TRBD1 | CASSQNRGGNTEAFF
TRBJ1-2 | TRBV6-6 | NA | CASSFYGAANYGYTF
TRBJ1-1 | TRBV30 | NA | CAWSVRHLPKENTEAFF
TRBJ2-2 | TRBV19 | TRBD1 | CASSITGDTGELFF
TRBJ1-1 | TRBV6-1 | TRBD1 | CASSTRQGRRTEAFF
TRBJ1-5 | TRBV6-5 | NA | CASKVEGWSNQPQHF
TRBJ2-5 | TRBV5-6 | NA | CASSLFSGEVETQYF
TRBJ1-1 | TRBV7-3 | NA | CASSLTQNGEAFF
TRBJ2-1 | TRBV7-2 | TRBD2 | CASSLGPGLEVHEQFF
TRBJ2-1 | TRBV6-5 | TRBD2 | CASSSVYGERGQFF
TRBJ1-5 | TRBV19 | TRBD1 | CASKTGQGNQPQHF
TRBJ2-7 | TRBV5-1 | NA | CASSLSWASLSGVQYF
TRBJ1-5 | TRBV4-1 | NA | CASSQDPQGHQPQHF
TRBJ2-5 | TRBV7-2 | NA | CASSLPGLQETQYF
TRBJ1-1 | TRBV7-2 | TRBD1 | CASSWDRETEAFF
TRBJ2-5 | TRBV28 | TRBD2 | CASSRDYLQETQYF
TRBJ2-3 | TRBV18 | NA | CASSPRQGSTDTQYF
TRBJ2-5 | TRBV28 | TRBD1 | CASRPGTVGETQYF
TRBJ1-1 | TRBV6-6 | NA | CASRGQRNTEAFF
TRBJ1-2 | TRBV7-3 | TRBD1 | CASSPTGVGGYTF
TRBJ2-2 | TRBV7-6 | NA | CASSAQVNTGELFF
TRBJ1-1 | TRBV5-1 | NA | CASSWGQNTEAFF
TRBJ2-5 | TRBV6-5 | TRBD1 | CASTGTDKETQYF
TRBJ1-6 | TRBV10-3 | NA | CAISESSGIPTLHF
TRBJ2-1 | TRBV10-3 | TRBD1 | CANSEGQHNEQFF
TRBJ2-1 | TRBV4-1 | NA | CASSRDHWARSYNEQFF
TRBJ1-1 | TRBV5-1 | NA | CASSFSGFGTEAFF
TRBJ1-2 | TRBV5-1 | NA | CASSLGTDYGYTF
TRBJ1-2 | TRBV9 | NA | CASSARQATNYGYTF
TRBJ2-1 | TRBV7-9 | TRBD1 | CASSLTGGLRNEQFF
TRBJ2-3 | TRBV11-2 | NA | CASSEGADTQYF
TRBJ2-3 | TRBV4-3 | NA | CASSQGTGGADTQYF
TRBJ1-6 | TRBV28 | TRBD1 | CASSSTGVGSPLHF
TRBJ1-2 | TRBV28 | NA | CASTPADSYGYTF
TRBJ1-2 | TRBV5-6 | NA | CASSLQGRHYGYTF
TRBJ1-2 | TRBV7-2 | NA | CASSPYYLRREDGYTF
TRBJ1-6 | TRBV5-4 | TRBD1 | CASSLTGTNSPLHF
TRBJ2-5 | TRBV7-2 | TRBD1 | CASSLDGTDLFQQYF
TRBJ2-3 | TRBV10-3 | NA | CAISTGHEADTQYF
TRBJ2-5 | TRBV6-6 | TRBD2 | CASSYGSGGAGKTQYF
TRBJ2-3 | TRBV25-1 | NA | CASSPQDTQYF
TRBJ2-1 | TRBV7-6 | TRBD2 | CASSHSGGPREQFF
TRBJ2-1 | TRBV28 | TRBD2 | CASSTLLAGVGNEQFF
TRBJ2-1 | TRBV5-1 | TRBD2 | CASSPTTSAGYNEQFF
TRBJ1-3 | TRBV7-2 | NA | CASSTSGGAGGNTIYF
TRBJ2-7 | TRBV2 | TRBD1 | CASRSSGTVYEQYF
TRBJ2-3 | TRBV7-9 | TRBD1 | CASNQGDRVTDTQYF
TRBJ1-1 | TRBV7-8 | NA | CASSLQSRGGSEAFF
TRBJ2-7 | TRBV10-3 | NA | CAISEAQGTEQYF
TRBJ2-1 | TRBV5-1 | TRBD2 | CASSLLTSGRSGEQFF
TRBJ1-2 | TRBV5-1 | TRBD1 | CASDYTGAYGYTF
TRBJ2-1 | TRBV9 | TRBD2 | CASSVDVSSLAGRGEQFF
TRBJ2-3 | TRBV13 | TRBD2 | CASSGTSGRFTDTQYF
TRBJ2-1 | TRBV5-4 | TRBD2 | CASSSSGSLPWEQFF
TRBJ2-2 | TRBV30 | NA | CAWDRQKSGELFF
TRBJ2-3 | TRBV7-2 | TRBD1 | CASSPGRDRSTDTQYF